This TCR beta chain was retrieved from a study of read filtering for tumor transcriptome and immune sequencing. The library was built from around 380 ng RNA with molecular barcoded adaptors for alpha/delta and beta/gamma chains. TCRdb reanalysed the reads using MiXCR and keeps one entry per CDR3 protein. This table holds 60,000 or so distinct CDR3 sequences, around a fifth found once. In the case of this clonotype: Germline and junction disagree at one end, which may indicate a read error.

The length of the CDR3 is 14 residues. Per the germline V gene, CDR1 is DFQATT and CDR2 is SNEGSKA (reference sequence). The chain employs TRBV20-1 and TRBJ2-1, with 9 bases identical to TRBD2. The sequenced sample was a population of CD138-negative cells sorted from bone marrow. The clonotype was recovered from a donor at least 40 years old with multiple myeloma. CDR3 sequence (DNA): TGTAGTGCTAGGTGGCGGGGGGGCCTCTTTGAGCAGTTCTTC. Translating it yields CSARWRGGLFEQFF.